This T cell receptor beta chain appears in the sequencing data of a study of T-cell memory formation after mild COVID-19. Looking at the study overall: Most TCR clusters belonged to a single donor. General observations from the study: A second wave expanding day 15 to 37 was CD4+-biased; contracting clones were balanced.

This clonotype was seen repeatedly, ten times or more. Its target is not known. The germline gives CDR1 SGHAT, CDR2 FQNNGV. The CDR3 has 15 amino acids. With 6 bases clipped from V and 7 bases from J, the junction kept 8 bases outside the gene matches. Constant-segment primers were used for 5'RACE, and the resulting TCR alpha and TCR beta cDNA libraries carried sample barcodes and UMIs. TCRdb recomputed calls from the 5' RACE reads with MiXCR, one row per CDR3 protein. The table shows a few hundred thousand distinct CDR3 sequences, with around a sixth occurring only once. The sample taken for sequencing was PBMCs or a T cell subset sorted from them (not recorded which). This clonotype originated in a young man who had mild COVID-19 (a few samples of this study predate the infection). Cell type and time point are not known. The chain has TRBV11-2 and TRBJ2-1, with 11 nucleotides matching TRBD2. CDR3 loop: CASRGSGGAGNEQFF. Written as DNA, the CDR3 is TGTGCCAGCAGAGGTAGCGGGGGGGCCGGGAATGAGCAGTTCTTC.